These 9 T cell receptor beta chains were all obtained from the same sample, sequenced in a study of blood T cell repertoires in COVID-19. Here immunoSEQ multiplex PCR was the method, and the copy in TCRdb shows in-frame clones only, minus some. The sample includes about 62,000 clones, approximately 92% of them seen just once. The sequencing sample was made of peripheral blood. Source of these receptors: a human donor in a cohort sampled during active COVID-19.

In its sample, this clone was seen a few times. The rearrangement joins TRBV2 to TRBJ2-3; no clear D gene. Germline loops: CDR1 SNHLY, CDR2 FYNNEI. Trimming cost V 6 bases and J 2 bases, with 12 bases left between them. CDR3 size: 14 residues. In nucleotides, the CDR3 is TGTGCCAGCAGCGCCGGCGGATCCACAGATACGCAGTATTTT. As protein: CASSAGGSTDTQYF.

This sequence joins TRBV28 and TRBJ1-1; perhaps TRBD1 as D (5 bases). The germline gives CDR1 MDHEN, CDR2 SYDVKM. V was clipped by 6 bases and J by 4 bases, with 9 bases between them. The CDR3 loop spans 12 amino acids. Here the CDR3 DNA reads TGTGCCAGCAGATCCGGGGGCACTGAAGCTTTCTTT. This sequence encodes CASRSGGTEAFF.

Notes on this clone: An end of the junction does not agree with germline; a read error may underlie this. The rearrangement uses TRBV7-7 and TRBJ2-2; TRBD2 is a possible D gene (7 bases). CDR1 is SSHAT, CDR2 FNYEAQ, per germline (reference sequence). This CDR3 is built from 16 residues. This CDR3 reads CASSSSGTGRVGELFF. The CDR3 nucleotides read TGTGCTAGCAGCTCGTCCGGTACAGGGAGGGTCGGGGAGCTGTTTTTT.

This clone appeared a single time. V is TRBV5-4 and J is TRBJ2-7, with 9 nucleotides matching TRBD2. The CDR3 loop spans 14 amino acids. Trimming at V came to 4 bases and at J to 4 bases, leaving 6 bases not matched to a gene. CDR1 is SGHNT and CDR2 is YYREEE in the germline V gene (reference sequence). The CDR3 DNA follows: TGTGCCAGCAGCATAGCGGGGGACTCTTACGAGCAGTACTTC. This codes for CASSIAGDSYEQYF.

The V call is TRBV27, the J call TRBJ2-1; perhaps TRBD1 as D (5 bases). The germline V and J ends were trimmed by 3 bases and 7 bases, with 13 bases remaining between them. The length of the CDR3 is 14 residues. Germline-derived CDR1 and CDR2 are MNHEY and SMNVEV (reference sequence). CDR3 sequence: CASSFAGNTNEQFF. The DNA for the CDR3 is TGTGCCAGCAGTTTTGCAGGGAATACGAATGAGCAGTTCTTC.

CDR3 residues: CATSRNRNTEAFF. CDR3 DNA: TGTGCCACCAGCAGAAATAGGAACACTGAAGCTTTCTTT. The J gene is TRBJ1-1, the V gene TRBV15; the D is unclear. V lost 2 bases and J lost 1, with 5 bases in between. Per the germline V gene, CDR1 is LNHNV and CDR2 is YYDKDF (reference sequence). This CDR3 has 13 amino acids.

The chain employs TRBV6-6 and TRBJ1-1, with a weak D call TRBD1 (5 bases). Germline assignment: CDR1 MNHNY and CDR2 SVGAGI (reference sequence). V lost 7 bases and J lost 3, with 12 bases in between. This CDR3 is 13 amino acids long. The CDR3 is CASKPRDDTEAFF. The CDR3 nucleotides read TGTGCCAGCAAACCCAGGGATGACACTGAAGCTTTCTTT.

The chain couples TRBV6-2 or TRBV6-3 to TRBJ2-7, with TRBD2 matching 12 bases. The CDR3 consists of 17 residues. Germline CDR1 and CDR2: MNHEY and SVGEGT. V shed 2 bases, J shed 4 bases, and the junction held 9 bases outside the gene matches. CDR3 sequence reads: CASSYARLAGARYEQYF. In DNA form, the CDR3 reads TGTGCCAGCAGTTACGCCCGACTAGCGGGGGCCAGATACGAGCAGTACTTC.

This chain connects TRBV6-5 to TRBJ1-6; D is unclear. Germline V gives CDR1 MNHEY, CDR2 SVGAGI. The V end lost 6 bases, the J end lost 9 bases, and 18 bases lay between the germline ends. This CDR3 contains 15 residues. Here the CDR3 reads CASSSGGPRASPLHF. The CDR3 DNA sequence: TGTGCCAGCAGCTCCGGTGGGCCCCGAGCTTCACCCCTCCACTTT.